This paragraph reports one TCR beta chain. The sample originates from a study of hypomethylating agent response in myelodysplastic syndrome. Study overall: Of roughly ten patients, 5 carried TET2, the most frequent mutation.

Bulk bone marrow was analyzed without sorting T-cell subsets. Generated by immunoSEQ multiplex PCR, the TCRdb table keeps only in-frame clones and is missing some. Of approximately 3,000 clones listed, roughly 82% are singletons. The CDR3 has 16 amino acids. With V trimmed by 0 bases and J by 3 bases, 4 bases remained unmatched. CDR1 is MNHEY, CDR2 SVGAGI, per germline. This chain connects TRBV6-5 to TRBJ2-2; 7 nucleotides agree with TRBD1. This clonotype originated in a human donor with myelodysplastic syndrome. The material sequenced was bone marrow, taken before or after starting hypomethylating agent treatment for myelodysplastic syndrome (not recorded which). The CDR3 nucleotides are TGTGCCAGCAGTTACTCGGCCAGGGGGTACACCGGGGAGCTGTTTTTT. This codes for CASSYSARGYTGELFF.